Below, one T cell receptor (beta chain) is given with its context. The source of the sample is a study of CD8 T cells in Susac syndrome. CD8+ and CD4+ blood T cells underwent TCR beta sequencing. Stable or active relapsing-remitting multiple sclerosis, untreated and meeting revised McDonald criteria, defined the controls. V was clipped by 3 bases and J by 10 bases; unmatched bases: 2. Germline CDR1 SGHRS, CDR2 YFSETQ. CDR3 length: 12 residues. RNA in amounts of roughly 0.5 to 1 ug was reverse transcribed with random hexamers. The authors amplified TCR beta CDR3 across 54 Vbeta and 13 Jbeta using immunoSEQ multiplex PCR. One entry per CDR3 protein, called by TCRdb with MiXCR from the immunoSEQ multiplex PCR reads. Of approximately 110,000 distinct CDR3 sequences listed, 90% to 95% are singletons.

Sequenced: CD8+ T cells from PBMCs. The receptor was derived from a human donor with multiple sclerosis. The chain is built from TRBV5-1 and TRBJ1-4, with 8 bases aligning to TRBD1. The CDR3 region is CASSSGTGKLFF. For the CDR3, the DNA is TGCGCCAGCAGCTCCGGGACAGGAAAACTGTTTTTT.